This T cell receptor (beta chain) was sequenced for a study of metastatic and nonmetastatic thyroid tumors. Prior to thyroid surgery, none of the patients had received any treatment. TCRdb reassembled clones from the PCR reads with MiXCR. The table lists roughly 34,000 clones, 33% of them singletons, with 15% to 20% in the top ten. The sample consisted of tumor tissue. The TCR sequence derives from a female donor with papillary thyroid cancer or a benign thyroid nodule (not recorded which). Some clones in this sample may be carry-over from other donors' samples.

The CDR3 reads CASRGRSTNEKLFF. The CDR3, as DNA: TGTGCCAGCAGGGGACGGTCAACTAATGAAAAACTGTTTTTT. The chain joins TRBV28 to TRBJ1-4; perhaps TRBD1 as D (5 bases). Trimming stripped 6 bases from V and 0 bases from J, with 8 bases between. CDR3 length equals 14 residues. Germline V gene sequence: CDR1 MDHEN, CDR2 SYDVKM.